This T cell receptor (beta chain) was obtained from a study of CD8 T cells in ankylosing spondylitis. Notes on the study in general: A motif in TCR beta, a set of roughly eight highly homologous variants, appeared characteristic of ankylosing spondylitis blood.

TCRdb itself ran the 5' RACE reads through MiXCR, one entry per CDR3 protein. The repertoire holds about 310,000 distinct CDR3 sequences, with around 20% as singletons. CDR3 size: 18 residues. After removal of 0 bases from V and 2 bases from J, the junction contained 12 bases not matched to a gene. Germline values: CDR1 DFQATT, CDR2 SNEGSKA (reference sequence). Points on this clonotype: Its antigen is not identified.

The sample comprised blood, either unsorted or a sorted T cell fraction (not recorded which). The source is a female donor with ankylosing spondylitis or in good health (not recorded which). The chain links TRBV20-1 to TRBJ2-1; 8 positions agree with TRBD2. CDR3: CSARDTSKPGLAYNEQFF. The CDR3 DNA is TGCAGTGCTAGAGATACTTCTAAACCGGGACTAGCCTACAATGAGCAGTTCTTC.